The 2 T cell receptor beta chains below come from one sample, sequenced in a study of shared clonotypes between healthy human individuals. The assay was immunoSEQ multiplex PCR, and TCRdb's table has in-frame clones only and misses some. The sample lists about 1.1 million clones, about four fifths occurring once. Sequencing was done on a sample of memory CD4+ T cells from PBMCs. Subset described: CD45RA-negative fraction. These receptors were taken from a man younger than 30 in good health. Some clones in this sample may be carry-over from other donors' samples.

The chain joins TRBV28 to TRBJ1-1, with no clear D. Germline V lookup: CDR1 MDHEN, CDR2 SYDVKM. This CDR3 is built from 12 residues. V dropped 3 bases and J dropped 9 bases, with 11 bases sitting between them. The DNA for the CDR3 is TGTGCCAGCAGTTTCGTCAGGTCGAAAGCTTTCTTT. It yields the protein CASSFVRSKAFF.

This clone was recorded only once. Other DNA sequences in this sample translate to the same CDR3. The chain couples TRBV5-1 to TRBJ2-5; D is ambiguous. V dropped 1 base and J dropped 5 bases, with 6 bases sitting between them. The germline V gene has CDR1 SGHRS and CDR2 YFSETQ. The CDR3 has 12 residues. CDR3 loop: CASSLPEETQYF. The CDR3 DNA follows: TGCGCCAGCAGCTTGCCAGAGGAGACCCAGTACTTC. The variable domain in full, completed from reference TRBV5-1 and TRBJ2-5, reads KAGVTQTPRYLIKTRGQQVTLSCSPISGHRSVSWYQQTPGQGLQFLFEYFSETQRNKGNFPGRFSGRQFSNSRSEMNVSTLELGDSALYLCASSLPEETQYFGPGTRLLVL.